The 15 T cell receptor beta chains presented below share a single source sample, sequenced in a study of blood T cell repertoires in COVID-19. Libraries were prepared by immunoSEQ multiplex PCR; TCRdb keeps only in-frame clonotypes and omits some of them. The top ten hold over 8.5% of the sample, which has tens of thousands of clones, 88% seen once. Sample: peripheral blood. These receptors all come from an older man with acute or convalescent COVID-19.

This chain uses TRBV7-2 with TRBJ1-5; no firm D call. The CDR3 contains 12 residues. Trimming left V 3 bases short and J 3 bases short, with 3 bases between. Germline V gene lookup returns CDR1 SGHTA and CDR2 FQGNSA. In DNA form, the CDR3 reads TGTGCCAGCAGCTTCTCCAATCAGCCCCAGCATTTT. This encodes CASSFSNQPQHF.

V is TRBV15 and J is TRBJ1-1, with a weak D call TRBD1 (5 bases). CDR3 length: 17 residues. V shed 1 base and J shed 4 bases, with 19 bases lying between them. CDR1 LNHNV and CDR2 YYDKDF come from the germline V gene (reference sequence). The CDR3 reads CATSRGGAGVGGTEAFF. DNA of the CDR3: TGTGCCACCAGCAGAGGGGGCGCGGGGGTAGGCGGCACTGAAGCTTTCTTT.

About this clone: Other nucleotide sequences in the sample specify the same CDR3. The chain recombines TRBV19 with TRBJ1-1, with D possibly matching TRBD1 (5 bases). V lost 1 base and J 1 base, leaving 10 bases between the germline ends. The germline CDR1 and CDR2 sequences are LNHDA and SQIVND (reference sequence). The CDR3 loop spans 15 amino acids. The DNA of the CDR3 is TGTGCCAGTAGTATAGTGGGGCAGGGGAACACTGAAGCTTTCTTT. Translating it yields CASSIVGQGNTEAFF.

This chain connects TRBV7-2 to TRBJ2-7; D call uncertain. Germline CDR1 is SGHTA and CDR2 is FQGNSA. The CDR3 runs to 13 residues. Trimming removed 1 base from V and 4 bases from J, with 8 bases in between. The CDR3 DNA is TGTGCCAGCAGCTTAGTTGTCACTTACGAGCAGTACTTC. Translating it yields CASSLVVTYEQYF.

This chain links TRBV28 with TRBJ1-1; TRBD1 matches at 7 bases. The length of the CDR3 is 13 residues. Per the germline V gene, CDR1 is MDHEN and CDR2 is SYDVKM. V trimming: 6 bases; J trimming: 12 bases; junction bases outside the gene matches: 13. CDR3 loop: CASSPATGTGSFF. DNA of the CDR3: TGTGCCAGCAGCCCAGCGACAGGGACTGGCTCTTTCTTT.

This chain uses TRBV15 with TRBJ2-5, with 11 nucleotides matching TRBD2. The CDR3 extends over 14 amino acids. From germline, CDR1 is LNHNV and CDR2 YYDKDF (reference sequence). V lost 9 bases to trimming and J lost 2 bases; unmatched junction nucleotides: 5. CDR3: CATGGLAGQETQYF. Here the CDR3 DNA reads TGTGCCACTGGTGGACTAGCGGGTCAAGAGACCCAGTACTTC.

CDR3 protein: CASSRRGNEKLFF. The CDR3, as DNA: TGTGCCAGCAGCCGCCGGGGTAATGAAAAACTGTTTTTT. The chain employs TRBV7-8 and TRBJ1-4; unclear D gene. Germline V CDR1 and CDR2: SGHVS, FQNEAQ. V gave up 5 bases and J gave up 4 bases, with 8 bases separating them. There are 13 residues in the CDR3.

The CDR3 DNA sequence: TGCAGCGCGAGGTTCAGGGAAACGCCATACAATGAGCAGTTCTTC. Amino acids: CSARFRETPYNEQFF. The genes are TRBV29-1 and TRBJ2-1; TRBD1 might be the D (5 bases). The V end lost 7 bases, the J end lost 4 bases, and 20 bases lay between the germline ends. The CDR3 has 15 residues. Per the germline V gene, CDR1 is SQVTM and CDR2 is ANQGSEA.

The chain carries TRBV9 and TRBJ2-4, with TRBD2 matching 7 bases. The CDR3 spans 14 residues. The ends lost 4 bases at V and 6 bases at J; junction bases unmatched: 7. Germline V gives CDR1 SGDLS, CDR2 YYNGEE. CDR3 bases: TGTGCCAGCAGCCCTTTGGGGGGGGGAAACATTCAGTACTTC. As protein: CASSPLGGGNIQYF.

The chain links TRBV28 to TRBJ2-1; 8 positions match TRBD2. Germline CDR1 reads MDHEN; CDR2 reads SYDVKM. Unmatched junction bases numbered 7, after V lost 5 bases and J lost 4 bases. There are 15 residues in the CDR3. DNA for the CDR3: TGTGCCAGCAGTCAGGGCGGGACTAGTTACAATGAGCAGTTCTTC. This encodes CASSQGGTSYNEQFF.

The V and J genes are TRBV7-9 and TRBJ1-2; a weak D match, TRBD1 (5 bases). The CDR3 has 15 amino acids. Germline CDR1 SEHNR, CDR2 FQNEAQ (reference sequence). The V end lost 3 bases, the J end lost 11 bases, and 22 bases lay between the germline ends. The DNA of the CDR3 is TGTGCCAGCAGCTTGGCGGTGCCATCGACAGTCCATTACACCTTC. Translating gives CASSLAVPSTVHYTF. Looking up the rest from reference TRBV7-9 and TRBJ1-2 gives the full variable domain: DTGVSQNPRHKITKRGQNVTFRCDPISEHNRLYWYRQTLGQGPEFLTYFQNEAQLEKSRLLSDRFSAERPKGSFSTLEIQRTEQGDSAMYLCASSLAVPSTVHYTFGSGTRLTVV.

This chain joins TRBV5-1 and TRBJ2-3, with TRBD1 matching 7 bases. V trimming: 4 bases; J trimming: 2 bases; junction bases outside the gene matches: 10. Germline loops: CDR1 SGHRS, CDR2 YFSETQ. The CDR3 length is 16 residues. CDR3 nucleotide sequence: TGCGCCAGCAGCCCCATTGAGGGGGCCCCCACAGATACGCAGTATTTT. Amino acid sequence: CASSPIEGAPTDTQYF.

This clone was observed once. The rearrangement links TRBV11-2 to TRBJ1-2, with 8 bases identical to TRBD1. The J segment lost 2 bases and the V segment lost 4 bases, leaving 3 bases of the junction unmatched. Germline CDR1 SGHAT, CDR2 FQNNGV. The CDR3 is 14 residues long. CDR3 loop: CASSSGQGNYGYTF. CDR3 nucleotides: TGTGCCAGCAGCTCCGGACAGGGAAACTATGGCTACACCTTC.

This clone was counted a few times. The CDR3 is CASSLPRRDEQYF. In nucleotides, the CDR3 is TGTGCCAGCAGCTTGCCCCGACGGGACGAGCAGTACTTC. The chain joins TRBV5-4 to TRBJ2-7; the D is unclear. The CDR3 sequence is 13 residues long. Per germline, CDR1 SGHNT and CDR2 YYREEE (reference sequence). Between the trimmed V and J ends, which lost 1 base and 5 bases, there was a span of 10 bases.

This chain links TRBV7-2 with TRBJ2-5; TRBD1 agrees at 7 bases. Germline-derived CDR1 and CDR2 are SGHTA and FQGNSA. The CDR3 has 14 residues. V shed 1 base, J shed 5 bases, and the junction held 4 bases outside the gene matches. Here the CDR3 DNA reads TGTGCCAGCAGCTTAGGGCAGGGGGTGGAGACCCAGTACTTC. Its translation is CASSLGQGVETQYF.